Listed below are T cell receptor beta chains from one sample, sequenced in a study of CXCR3-negative and CXCR3-positive naive CD8 T cells. TCRdb re-called the 5' RACE reads and gives one entry per CDR3 protein, without DNA. This repertoire includes around 50,000 distinct CDR3 sequences. The sequencing sample was made of memory CD8+ T cells from blood. The origin of the receptors is a human donor in good health. Some clones in this sample may be carry-over from other donors' samples. Both conserved end residues are part of each CDR3. Some rows have no size entry. The others give once, few or many, or a class for an expanded clone.

>.|TRBV29-1|TRBJ1-1
CSVTGPDTEAFF
>.|TRBV29-1|TRBJ2-4
CSVTSGSENIQYF
>.|TRBV7-2|TRBJ2-7
CASSPGSAGSYEQYF
>.|TRBV20-1|TRBJ1-2
CSVPDRGGYTF
>.|TRBV25-1|TRBJ2-2
CASSEAATGELFF
>.|TRBV5-6|TRBJ2-4
CASSFNVAKNIQYF
>.|TRBV20-1|TRBJ1-2
CSAIHDRDYGYTF
>.|TRBV4-3|TRBJ1-1
CASSQDLGAGTEAFF
>.|TRBV7-9|TRBJ2-1
CASSQAADGRNEQFF
>.|TRBV7-9|TRBJ1-5
CASSEDSQPQHF
>.|TRBV2|TRBJ1-2
CASSAPRRVRGYTF
>.|TRBV20-1|TRBJ2-1
CSARGLQVESNEQFF
>.|TRBV20-1|TRBJ2-1
CSARVANEQFF
>.|TRBV29-1|TRBJ2-7
CSGSSGGSYEQYF
>.|TRBV7-3|TRBJ2-7
CASSLLLQYSYEQYF
>.|TRBV13|TRBJ1-2
CASSPGQGGYGYTF
>.|TRBV21-1|TRBJ2-7
CASSKVGQSYEQYF
>.|TRBV18|TRBJ2-2
CASSPTGPGELFF
>.|TRBV7-3|TRBJ2-4
CASSLNGGNIQYF
>.|TRBV29-1|TRBJ2-1
CSVDLVAGVPGEQFF
>.|TRBV4-3|TRBJ2-7
CASSQDPPGQGYEQYF
>.|TRBV29-1|TRBJ1-2
CSVFSGYGYTF
>.|TRBV7-9|TRBJ1-1
CASSSGGVTEAFF
>.|TRBV18|TRBJ2-2
CASPIISGANTGELFF
>.|TRBV19|TRBJ2-2
CASSTYGNTGELFF
>.|TRBV2|TRBJ2-7
CASSDLAGGTYEQYF
>.|TRBV20-1|TRBJ1-2
CSARDQHQYGYTF
>.|TRBV21-1|TRBJ2-7
CASSQSGTLYEQYF
>medium-sized|TRBV4-3|TRBJ2-1
CASSPRLAGDVDEQFF
>.|TRBV29-1|TRBJ2-1
CSSERNGAGYNEQFF
>.|TRBV28|TRBJ2-1
CASSLDPGQGTNEQFF